One and the same sample provided the 26 T cell receptor beta chains below, sequenced in a study of metastatic and nonmetastatic thyroid tumors. MiXCR was used by TCRdb to re-call the PCR reads. This table has roughly 20,000 clones, 30% to 40% appearing once. No patient received treatment before thyroid surgery. Sample: tumor tissue. These receptors all stem from a male donor with papillary thyroid cancer or a benign thyroid nodule (not recorded which). Some clones in this sample may be carry-over from other donors' samples.

The chain links TRBV20-1 to TRBJ2-7; D is uncertain. Germline V lookup: CDR1 DFQATT, CDR2 SNEGSKA (reference sequence). Trimming shortened V by 0 bases and J by 2 bases, and 11 bases separated the two germline ends. This CDR3 is 14 amino acids long. The CDR3 loop is CSARDNNVPYEQYF. The CDR3 DNA reads as TGCAGTGCTAGAGATAATAACGTTCCCTACGAGCAGTACTTC.

This clone was detected ten times or more. This chain connects TRBV28 to TRBJ1-6, with a tentative D call TRBD1 (5 bases). V was clipped by 8 bases and J by 9 bases, with 20 bases between them. The CDR3 runs to 15 residues. Germline-derived CDR1 and CDR2 are MDHEN and SYDVKM. The CDR3 DNA follows: TGTGCCAGCTCCCGCGGGGCTGATCTCGGTTCACCCCTCCACTTT. It yields the protein CASSRGADLGSPLHF.

This clone was seen a handful of times. J is TRBJ2-3 and V is TRBV5-4, with D perhaps TRBD1 or TRBD2 (5 bases each). Germline-derived CDR1 and CDR2 are SGHNT and YYREEE (reference sequence). The CDR3 covers 14 residues. V was clipped by 4 bases and J by 3 bases, with 12 bases between them. In DNA form, the CDR3 reads TGTGCCAGCAGCCGGGACCTAAGAACAGATACGCAGTATTTT. Its protein is CASSRDLRTDTQYF.

This clone was observed at least ten times. An end of the junction differs from the germline gene, which may be a read error. The rearrangement joins TRBV28 to TRBJ1-6; no firm D call. Germline CDR1 is MDHEN and CDR2 is SYDVKM. CDR3 length: 18 residues. The DNA of the CDR3 is TGTGCCTGCAGCTTCTTTTCATTTCGGGGTGGTTTTAATTCACCCCTCCACTTT. Translation gives CACSFFSFRGGFNSPLHF.

This clone was counted at least ten times. This chain links TRBV25-1 with TRBJ1-3; D gene unclear. CDR3 length: 16 residues. Germline CDR1 reads MGHDK; CDR2 reads SYGVNS. The germline V and J ends were trimmed by 1 base and 2 bases, with 12 bases remaining between them. The DNA of the CDR3 is TGTGCCAGCAGTGAATTCTTTGGAACCGCTGGAAACACCATATATTTT. Amino acid sequence: CASSEFFGTAGNTIYF.

The V and J genes are TRBV4-1 and TRBJ1-6; D is unclear. Trimming removed 6 bases at V and 5 bases at J, with 5 bases between. Germline V lookup: CDR1 MGHRA, CDR2 YSYEKL. The CDR3 spans 12 residues. CDR3 bases: TGCGCCAGCAGTCCCAATAATTCACCCCTCCACTTT. Translation gives CASSPNNSPLHF.

The chain employs TRBV27 and TRBJ2-7; either TRBD1 or TRBD2 may fit D (5 bases each). This CDR3 spans 11 amino acids. Per the germline V gene, CDR1 is MNHEY and CDR2 is SMNVEV (reference sequence). CDR3 coding DNA: TGTGGCACCGTATCGGGGCAGGAGCAGTACTTC. This codes for CGTVSGQEQYF.

The J gene is TRBJ2-7, the V gene TRBV27; 10 positions agree with TRBD1. The V segment lost 6 bases and the J segment 5 bases; nucleotides outside the gene matches: 7. Germline CDR1 and CDR2: MNHEY and SMNVEV (reference sequence). This CDR3 has 14 residues. CDR3 nucleotide sequence: TGTGCCAGCAGGACCGGGACAGGGGTCCACGAGCAGTACTTC. Its translation: CASRTGTGVHEQYF.

The V gene is TRBV20-1, the J gene TRBJ1-6; 7 bases are a match to TRBD1. CDR1 DFQATT and CDR2 SNEGSKA come from the germline V gene (reference sequence). With V trimmed by 0 bases and J by 10 bases, 12 bases remained unmatched. This CDR3 has 16 residues. CDR3 DNA: TGCAGTGCTAGAGATAGAAAGGGGGCAGGGCTGTCACCCCTCCACTTT. It codes for CSARDRKGAGLSPLHF.

This clone was counted between two and nine times. The rearrangement joins TRBV28 to TRBJ2-7; D may be TRBD2 (5 bases). The CDR3 is made up of 14 amino acids. The V and J ends lost 3 bases and 2 bases respectively, with 11 bases between them. Germline CDR1 MDHEN, CDR2 SYDVKM. CDR3 bases: TGTGCCAGCAGTTTGCGGGTATCCGCCTACGAGCAGTACTTC. It encodes CASSLRVSAYEQYF.

Remarks on this clone: One end of the junction does not line up with germline, which may come from a read error. The chain employs TRBV7-1 and TRBJ2-3; TRBD2 matches 10 bases. TRBV7-1 is marked as an open reading frame, function uncertain. This CDR3 spans 20 amino acids. CDR3 sequence (DNA): TGTGCCATCAGCATCCCCCTTCTCCTAGCGGGAGCATATAGCGCAGATACGCAGTATTTT. Amino acid sequence: CAISIPLLLAGAYSADTQYF.

This clone showed up many times. The junction departs from germline at one end; a sequencing error may be responsible. The rearrangement links TRBV11-1 to TRBJ1-1; 7 bases match TRBD1. Germline CDR1 SGHAT, CDR2 FQDESV (reference sequence). This CDR3 has 16 residues. This CDR3 is CAGSLASGQPNIEAFF. DNA for the CDR3: TGTGCCGGCAGCTTAGCGTCGGGACAGCCGAACATTGAAGCTTTCTTT.

This chain connects TRBV20-1 to TRBJ2-1; D may be TRBD1 (5 bases). The CDR3 is made up of 14 amino acids. Germline loops: CDR1 DFQATT, CDR2 SNEGSKA (reference sequence). The V end was cut by 5 bases, the J end by 10 bases, with 21 bases between. CDR3 protein: CSAQAAVGVREQFF. The DNA for the CDR3 is TGCAGTGCTCAGGCAGCTGTAGGGGTCAGGGAGCAGTTCTTC.

This clone was seen many times. CDR3 in DNA: TGTGCCACGGCGTTTCAGGGGACAGGGGGAAGAGAGACCCAGTACTTC. This codes for CATAFQGTGGRETQYF. The chain links TRBV2 to TRBJ2-5; 11 nucleotides line up with TRBD1. V shed 10 bases and J 4 bases; nucleotides not matched to a gene: 14. The CDR3 has 16 residues. Germline V CDR1 and CDR2: SNHLY, FYNNEI.

Details on this clone: This may be a read error: a much more frequent sequence differs by one nucleotide. The chain is built from TRBV12-3 or TRBV12-4 and TRBJ1-5, with 8 bases fitting TRBD1. The trim removed 3 bases at V and 3 bases at J, leaving 7 bases unmatched. The length of the CDR3 is 16 residues. In DNA form, the CDR3 reads TGTGCCAGCAGTTTTTCGGACAGGGCGCTCAATCAGCCCCAGCATTTT. Translating it yields CASSFSDRALNQPQHF.

This clone was seen only a few times. The J gene is TRBJ2-2, the V gene TRBV6-1, with 7 nucleotides matching TRBD1. The CDR3 runs to 13 residues. CDR1 and CDR2 (germline): MNHNS, SASEGT. V gave up 3 bases and J gave up 7 bases; unmatched junction bases: 2. The CDR3 spells CASSDTGVGELFF. Here the CDR3 DNA reads TGTGCCAGCAGTGATACAGGGGTCGGGGAGCTGTTTTTT.

DNA of the CDR3: TGCGCCAGCAGAACACGGTCTTCCAAGCTTTCGAACACCGGGGAGCTGTTTTTT. Translated, it gives CASRTRSSKLSNTGELFF. The V gene is TRBV5-1, the J gene TRBJ2-2; D call uncertain. Trimming removed 5 bases at V and 0 bases at J, with 20 bases between. Looked up from germline, CDR1 is SGHRS and CDR2 is YFSETQ. CDR3 length: 18 amino acids.

This clone was picked up many times. The chain carries TRBV7-8 and TRBJ1-6; D not certain. Germline V gives CDR1 SGHVS, CDR2 FQNEAQ. The ends were cut back, 1 base at V and 9 bases at J, with 13 bases in the middle. This CDR3 is 15 amino acids long. The CDR3, as DNA: TGTGCCAGCAGCTTAGACGGGGTGCGTGGTTCACCCCTCCACTTT. Translating gives CASSLDGVRGSPLHF. The entire variable domain, with the rest obtained from reference TRBV7-8 and TRBJ1-6, is as follows: GAGVSQSPRYKVAKRGQDVALRCDPISGHVSLFWYQQALGQGPEFLTYFQNEAQLDKSGLPSDRFFAERPEGSVSTLKIQRTQQEDSAVYLCASSLDGVRGSPLHFGNGTRLTVT.

V gene TRBV30 combines with J gene TRBJ2-7; the D gene is possibly TRBD1 (6 bases). The V end was cut by 4 bases, the J end by 3 bases, with 16 bases between. The CDR3 contains 14 residues. Germline V gene lookup returns CDR1 GTSNPN and CDR2 SVGIG (reference sequence). CDR3 DNA sequence: TGTGCCTGGAAGAACCAGGGGAAGGTCTACGAGCAGTACGTC. It translates to CAWKNQGKVYEQYV.

J is TRBJ2-2 and V is TRBV6-1; 9 positions agree with TRBD1. The J segment lost 3 bases and the V segment lost 6 bases, leaving 2 bases of the junction unmatched. The germline V gene encodes CDR1 MNHNS and CDR2 SASEGT. The CDR3 sequence is 14 residues long. DNA of the CDR3: TGTGCCAGCAGGGGACAGGGTGACACCGGGGAGCTGTTTTTT. Translated: CASRGQGDTGELFF.

The gene calls are TRBV7-9 and TRBJ2-7; 10 nucleotides match TRBD1. V dropped 2 bases and J dropped 0; count of bases not matched to a gene: 1. Germline V gene sequence: CDR1 SEHNR, CDR2 FQNEAQ (reference sequence). CDR3 length: 15 residues. The CDR3 loop reads CASSLWDRGSYEQYF. The CDR3 nucleotides read TGTGCCAGCAGCTTATGGGACAGGGGCTCCTACGAGCAGTACTTC.

This clone was found many times. The CDR3 protein is CASSFLHPGLAGGDTQYF. The CDR3 DNA is TGTGCCAGCAGCTTTTTACATCCGGGACTAGCGGGGGGGGATACGCAGTATTTT. The chain links TRBV7-8 to TRBJ2-3, with TRBD2 identical over 16 bases. In germline, CDR1 is SGHVS, CDR2 FQNEAQ. Trimming at V came to 3 bases and at J to 6 bases, leaving 9 bases not matched to a gene. This CDR3 is built from 18 residues.

This clone occurred many times. This chain uses TRBV4-1 with TRBJ2-1; no firm D call. Germline CDR1 MGHRA, CDR2 YSYEKL. CDR3 size: 16 residues. Trimming removed 0 bases at V and 5 bases at J, with 14 bases between. CDR3 in DNA: TGCGCCAGCAGCCAAGACCGCCCCGACGGACACAATGAGCAGTTCTTC. Translating it yields CASSQDRPDGHNEQFF.

The J gene is TRBJ2-2, the V gene TRBV13, with D possibly being TRBD1 or TRBD2 (6 bases each). Germline CDR1 reads PRHDT; CDR2 reads FYEKMQ (reference sequence). The CDR3 is made up of 12 amino acids. The germline V and J ends were trimmed by 5 bases and 8 bases, with 9 bases remaining between them. The CDR3 region is CASSRGTGELFF. In DNA, the CDR3 is TGTGCCAGCAGCCGCGGGACAGGGGAGCTGTTTTTT. Drawing the rest from reference TRBV13 and TRBJ2-2, the complete variable domain is AAGVIQSPRHLIKEKRETATLKCYPIPRHDTVYWYQQGPGQDPQFLISFYEKMQSDKGSIPDRFSAQQFSDYHSELNMSSLELGDSALYFCASSRGTGELFFGEGSRLTVL.

There are many counts of this clone. The same CDR3 arises from other DNA sequences in this sample as well. CDR3 protein: CASLQLAGGPASVHEQFF. CDR3 DNA: TGCGCCAGCCTCCAACTGGCGGGAGGGCCGGCGTCCGTGCATGAGCAGTTCTTC. This chain joins TRBV10-2 and TRBJ2-1; 9 nucleotides line up with TRBD2. The CDR3 runs to 18 residues. Germline lookup yields CDR1 WSHSY and CDR2 SAAADI. The V gene end was trimmed by 8 bases and the J gene end by 8 bases; junction bases not matched to a gene: 22.

In this sample, this clone turned up many times. CDR3 protein: CASSQVGELTGANVLTF. The CDR3 bases are TGCGCCAGCAGCCAAGTAGGGGAACTAACTGGGGCCAACGTCCTGACTTTC. The chain carries TRBV4-1 and TRBJ2-6; a weak D match, TRBD1 (5 bases). The CDR3 is made up of 17 amino acids. Germline V gives CDR1 MGHRA, CDR2 YSYEKL. Deletions cut 1 base from V and 2 bases from J, with 12 bases between.